This TCR beta chain was captured in a study of blood T cell repertoires in COVID-19. The protocol was immunoSEQ multiplex PCR, while the TCRdb copy is restricted to in-frame clones and leaves out a portion. The table shows about 150,000 clones, with roughly nine tenths occurring only once. The sequence was obtained from a woman aged 65 to 85 with acute or convalescent COVID-19. Sequencing used peripheral blood.

Written as DNA, the CDR3 is TGCGCCAGCAGCTTGGAGGGACAGGGCTCTGGAAACACCATATATTTT. Its translation: CASSLEGQGSGNTIYF. The chain recombines TRBV5-1 with TRBJ1-3; 9 bases are a match to TRBD1. CDR1 and CDR2 from the germline V gene are SGHRS and YFSETQ. The V gene end was trimmed by 0 bases and the J gene end by 0 bases; junction bases not matched to a gene: 1. The CDR3 runs 16 residues. The full variable domain, rest sourced from reference TRBV5-1 and TRBJ1-3, is KAGVTQTPRYLIKTRGQQVTLSCSPISGHRSVSWYQQTPGQGLQFLFEYFSETQRNKGNFPGRFSGRQFSNSRSEMNVSTLELGDSALYLCASSLEGQGSGNTIYFGEGSWLTVV.